Listed here are 30 T cell receptor beta chains from one sample, sequenced in a study of blood T cells in healthy people across ages (dated by TCRdb to about 2015). The library was built by means of 5' RACE. Sequencing instrument: Illumina HiSeq 2500. A second PCR of roughly 7 to 11 cycles was performed with a sample-barcoded 5' primer and a J-beta primer mix. TCRdb's own reprocessing of the public reads used fastp at Q25 and MiXCR and kept productive beta chains. Identical CDR3 proteins give one entry, which carries the most common genes and DNA. The sample records roughly 720,000 distinct CDR3 sequences, 53% of which are singletons. The ten largest clones capture approximately 40% of the sample. The sequencing sample was made of blood. The receptor set was obtained from a man at least 80 years old in good health.

The rearrangement uses TRBV27 and TRBJ2-7, with 10 positions matching TRBD2. Germline V gives CDR1 MNHEY, CDR2 SMNVEV (reference sequence). With V trimmed by 7 bases and J by 7 bases, 13 bases remained unmatched. The CDR3 runs 15 residues. The CDR3 DNA reads TGTGCCAGCACCGCAGCGGGACTAGCGACAAGAGAGCAGTACTTC. Translated: CASTAAGLATREQYF.

This clonotype was counted only a few times. The chain couples TRBV12-3 or TRBV12-4 to TRBJ2-5, with 9 bases identical to TRBD1. V shed 3 bases, J shed 5 bases, and the junction held 10 bases outside the gene matches. The CDR3 loop spans 16 amino acids. The CDR3 bases are TGTGCCAGCAGTTTCCGGACAGGGGTCTCGGGGGAGACCCAGTACTTC. Protein product: CASSFRTGVSGETQYF.

This clonotype was picked up a small number of times. The chain combines TRBV5-1 with TRBJ2-5; TRBD1 agrees at 7 bases. Germline trimming cut 0 bases from V and 3 bases from J; bases unmatched to any gene: 5. Germline V gene sequence: CDR1 SGHRS, CDR2 YFSETQ. The CDR3 sequence is 15 residues long. The CDR3, as DNA: TGCGCCAGCAGCTTGGGAACCGGGACAGAAGAGACCCAGTACTTC. It translates to CASSLGTGTEETQYF.

J is TRBJ2-2 and V is TRBV10-3; TRBD2 might be the D (6 bases). Germline V CDR1 and CDR2: ENHRY, SYGVKD. Trimming removed 7 bases at V and 1 base at J, with 13 bases between. The CDR3 has 15 amino acids. The CDR3 coding sequence is TGTGCCATCATGGGTTGGCGGGAGAACACCGGGGAGCTGTTTTTT. Encoded protein: CAIMGWRENTGELFF.

The genes are TRBV4-1 and TRBJ2-2, with D perhaps matching TRBD1 or TRBD2 (5 bases each). Germline V gene sequence: CDR1 MGHRA, CDR2 YSYEKL. The V end was cut by 3 bases, the J end by 3 bases, with 17 bases between. The CDR3 totals 17 residues. Here the CDR3 reads CASSHVRDRGYTGELFF. In DNA form, the CDR3 reads TGCGCCAGCAGCCACGTCCGGGACCGAGGATACACCGGGGAGCTGTTTTTT.

The V and J genes are TRBV7-9 and TRBJ2-7; D is unclear. The DNA end lines up better with TRBJ2-5; the J call may be wrong. Per germline, CDR1 SEHNR and CDR2 FQNEAQ (reference sequence). The CDR3 runs 12 residues. Written as DNA, the CDR3 is TGTGCCAGCAGCTTAGAATCGGAGACCCAGTACTTC. This codes for CASSLESETQYF.

The chain carries TRBV20-1 and TRBJ1-2; 7 positions agree with TRBD1. Trimming removed 4 bases from V and 7 bases from J; junction bases left unmatched: 6. Germline loops: CDR1 DFQATT, CDR2 SNEGSKA (reference sequence). There are 12 residues in the CDR3. CDR3 sequence reads: CSATTGVSGYTF. DNA of the CDR3: TGCAGTGCTACCACAGGGGTTTCTGGCTACACCTTC.

This clonotype was detected only a few times. The CDR3 reads CASSASGTTRGYGYTF. DNA for the CDR3: TGTGCCAGCAGCGCCTCCGGGACAACGCGGGGGTATGGCTACACCTTC. The chain couples TRBV7-3 to TRBJ1-2; perhaps TRBD1 as D (6 bases). The CDR3 is made up of 16 amino acids. Germline V lookup: CDR1 SGHTA, CDR2 FQGTGA. The V end lost 5 bases, the J end lost 5 bases, and 21 bases lay between the germline ends.

About this clonotype itself: An end of the junction does not agree with germline; a read error may underlie this. The gene calls are TRBV7-2 and TRBJ2-6; D is ambiguous. This CDR3 comprises 14 residues. Germline V gene sequence: CDR1 SGHTA, CDR2 FQGNSA. CDR3 in amino acids: CASPLRPGVNVLTF. DNA of the CDR3: TGTGCCAGCCCTTTACGGCCTGGGGTCAACGTCCTGACTTTC.

The chain has TRBV20-1 and TRBJ1-2, with TRBD1 matching over 7 bases. CDR1 is DFQATT, CDR2 SNEGSKA, per germline (reference sequence). The V segment lost 3 bases and the J segment 8 bases; nucleotides outside the gene matches: 15. This CDR3 comprises 15 residues. The chain's CDR3 is CSASSPTTGIMGYTF. The CDR3, as DNA: TGCAGTGCTAGCAGCCCCACGACAGGGATTATGGGCTACACCTTC.

The V and J genes are TRBV5-1 and TRBJ1-2, with D unresolved. The CDR3 has 14 amino acids. Germline lookup yields CDR1 SGHRS and CDR2 YFSETQ. V shed 4 bases and J shed 4 bases, with 14 bases lying between them. The CDR3 region is CASSGTTVPYGYTF. The CDR3 bases are TGCGCCAGCAGCGGCACCACAGTTCCCTATGGCTACACCTTC.

This clonotype was seen only a few times. The J gene is TRBJ2-5, the V gene TRBV20-1, with D possibly being TRBD1 (6 bases). Germline CDR1 is DFQATT and CDR2 is SNEGSKA (reference sequence). This CDR3 is 15 amino acids long. V lost 0 bases and J lost 0, with 11 bases in between. The CDR3 region is CSAREGHRYQETQYF. DNA of the CDR3: TGCAGTGCTAGAGAGGGACACCGGTACCAAGAGACCCAGTACTTC.

The rearrangement uses TRBV10-3 and TRBJ2-3; 8 bases are a match to TRBD2. Germline V gene sequence: CDR1 ENHRY, CDR2 SYGVKD. This CDR3 spans 15 amino acids. Germline trimming cut 8 bases from V and 0 bases from J; bases unmatched to any gene: 7. The CDR3 region has the DNA TGTGCCATCGCGGCGGGGGGTATGAGCACAGATACGCAGTATTTT. It translates to CAIAAGGMSTDTQYF.

This clonotype was observed a few times. The chain employs TRBV5-4 and TRBJ2-1; either TRBD1 or TRBD2 may supply D (7 bases each). Germline V gene sequence: CDR1 SGHNT, CDR2 YYREEE (reference sequence). The length of the CDR3 is 15 residues. Trimming shortened V by 4 bases and J by 2 bases, and 13 bases separated the two germline ends. The CDR3 protein is CASSPQGGTYNEQFF. The CDR3 DNA is TGTGCCAGCAGCCCGCAGGGGGGGACCTACAATGAGCAGTTCTTC.

In this sample, this clonotype turned up a few times. This chain links TRBV10-3 with TRBJ1-4; tentatively, D is TRBD1 (5 bases). The V and J ends lost 6 bases and 7 bases respectively, with 12 bases between them. The CDR3 is 13 amino acids. The germline CDR1 and CDR2 sequences are ENHRY and SYGVKD. The CDR3 loop is CAIRRGDGEKLFF. The CDR3 bases are TGTGCCATCAGGCGCGGGGACGGTGAAAAACTGTTTTTT.

In its sample, this clonotype was seen a few times. The chain couples TRBV29-1 to TRBJ1-5, with D unclear. Trimming took off 2 bases at V and 10 bases at J, with 6 bases between the two ends. Germline loops: CDR1 SQVTM, CDR2 ANQGSEA. The CDR3 is 10 residues long. Here the CDR3 reads CSVEKPPQHF. CDR3 coding DNA: TGCAGCGTTGAAAAACCCCCCCAGCATTTT.

This clonotype appeared a single time. The rearrangement joins TRBV20-1 to TRBJ2-5; 11 bases line up with TRBD2. This CDR3 comprises 15 residues. The V segment lost 0 bases and the J segment 11 bases; nucleotides outside the gene matches: 11. From germline, CDR1 is DFQATT and CDR2 SNEGSKA (reference sequence). The CDR3 region has the DNA TGCAGTGCTAGAGATAGCGGGAGGGTGGGCGATGAGCAGTACTTC. This gives the protein CSARDSGRVGDEQYF.

This clonotype was detected only once. This rearrangement joins TRBV6-2 or TRBV6-3 to TRBJ2-1, with 13 bases aligning to TRBD2. The CDR3 covers 15 residues. V was pared by 5 bases and J by 8 bases, with 6 bases of the junction left unmatched. CDR1 is MNHEY and CDR2 is SVGEGT in the germline V gene. The CDR3 loop reads CASSPTSGRAYEQFF. The CDR3 coding sequence is TGTGCCAGCAGTCCCACTAGCGGGAGGGCCTATGAGCAGTTCTTC.

In the case of this clonotype: One junction end does not reproduce the germline sequence, and a read error may be involved. V usage is TRBV20-1 and J usage is TRBJ2-5; weak D call: TRBD1 (6 bases). In germline, CDR1 is DFQATT, CDR2 SNEGSKA (reference sequence). The CDR3 has 16 residues. CDR3 region: CSARDRWDKDWETRFF. Here the CDR3 DNA reads TGCAGTGCTAGAGATCGATGGGACAAAGATTGGGAGACCCGGTTCTTC.

This chain connects TRBV6-5 to TRBJ1-4; TRBD1 is a possible D gene (6 bases). The CDR3 consists of 15 residues. The V and J ends lost 1 base and 6 bases respectively, with 12 bases between them. Germline CDR1 and CDR2: MNHEY and SVGAGI. The CDR3 loop reads CASSYYGGADEKLFF. CDR3 DNA sequence: TGTGCCAGCAGTTACTATGGGGGCGCGGATGAAAAACTGTTTTTT.

The chain has TRBV7-2 and TRBJ2-7, with 7 bases fitting TRBD2. Germline CDR1 is SGHTA and CDR2 is FQGNSA. The CDR3 loop spans 16 amino acids. Germline trimming cut 0 bases from V and 3 bases from J; bases unmatched to any gene: 8. CDR3 sequence reads: CASSLAFLAGNYEQYF. The DNA of the CDR3 is TGTGCCAGCAGCTTAGCCTTTTTAGCGGGCAACTACGAGCAGTACTTC.

The chain is built from TRBV27 and TRBJ1-4, with 7 nucleotides matching TRBD1. The CDR3 consists of 15 residues. Unmatched junction bases numbered 8, after V lost 5 bases and J lost 5 bases. Germline V CDR1 and CDR2: MNHEY, SMNVEV (reference sequence). The CDR3 bases are TGTGCCAGCAGTGCCCGACAGGGCTGGAATGAAAAACTGTTTTTT. It translates to CASSARQGWNEKLFF. Looking up the rest from reference TRBV27 and TRBJ1-4 gives the full variable domain: EAQVTQNPRYLITVTGKKLTVTCSQNMNHEYMSWYRQDPGLGLRQIYYSMNVEVTDKGDVPEGYKVSRKEKRNFPLILESPSPNQTSLYFCASSARQGWNEKLFFGSGTQLSVL.

The chain employs TRBV5-1 and TRBJ2-1; TRBD1 matches at 8 bases. This CDR3 spans 15 amino acids. V lost 3 bases and J lost 10; bases outside the gene matches: 12. CDR1 is SGHRS, CDR2 YFSETQ, per germline. In nucleotides, the CDR3 is TGCGCCAGCAGCTGGTACGGGACAGGAACAACCGAGCAGTTCTTC. This codes for CASSWYGTGTTEQFF. The complete variable domain, with remaining parts taken from reference TRBV5-1 and TRBJ2-1, reads KAGVTQTPRYLIKTRGQQVTLSCSPISGHRSVSWYQQTPGQGLQFLFEYFSETQRNKGNFPGRFSGRQFSNSRSEMNVSTLELGDSALYLCASSWYGTGTTEQFFGPGTRLTVL.

The chain has TRBV3-1 and TRBJ2-3; perhaps TRBD2 as D (6 bases). Germline CDR1 reads LGHDT; CDR2 reads YNNKEL (reference sequence). This CDR3 is built from 16 residues. V was shortened by 3 bases and J by 2 bases, with 15 bases between the two germline ends. The CDR3 reads CASSQDYPISTDTQYF. CDR3 DNA sequence: TGTGCCAGCAGCCAGGACTACCCGATTTCCACAGATACGCAGTATTTT.

The sample holds a few counts of this clonotype. The genes are TRBV4-2 and TRBJ2-7; TRBD2 agrees at 16 bases. Germline CDR1 reads LGHNA; CDR2 reads YNFKEQ. The trim removed 1 base at V and 7 bases at J, leaving 10 bases unmatched. The CDR3 loop spans 18 amino acids. The CDR3 DNA sequence: TGTGCCAGCAGCCAAGCTGGGACTAGCGGGAGGGTGCCTAAGGAGCAGTACTTC. It yields the protein CASSQAGTSGRVPKEQYF.

The chain couples TRBV20-1 to TRBJ2-1, with a possible D match to TRBD2 (6 bases). This CDR3 is built from 12 residues. In germline, CDR1 is DFQATT, CDR2 SNEGSKA (reference sequence). V was trimmed by 5 bases and J by 7 bases, leaving 12 bases between them. The CDR3 DNA reads TGCAGTGCTCTGGGGGGAAAGAATGAGCAGTTCTTC. Amino acids: CSALGGKNEQFF.

The sample holds a few counts of this clonotype. CDR3 sequence reads: CASSQGVAGNKNIQYF. The CDR3, as DNA: TGTGCCAGCAGCCAAGGGGTAGCGGGGAACAAAAACATTCAGTACTTC. The rearrangement joins TRBV14 to TRBJ2-4; 8 nucleotides align to TRBD2. The germline gives CDR1 SGHDN, CDR2 FVKESK. V lost 1 base and J lost 3; bases outside the gene matches: 5. The CDR3 spans 16 residues.

This chain joins TRBV2 and TRBJ2-3; weak D call: TRBD2 (7 bases). Germline CDR1 SNHLY, CDR2 FYNNEI. The V gene lost 4 bases and the J gene lost 3 bases, with 11 bases spanning the gap. The CDR3 runs 14 residues. The CDR3 is CASSVGRGTDTQYF. DNA of the CDR3: TGTGCCAGCAGTGTGGGGAGGGGGACAGATACGCAGTATTTT.

This clonotype was seen only a few times. This chain links TRBV5-1 with TRBJ2-1; the D is unclear. The CDR3 has 13 residues. V gave up 0 bases and J gave up 9 bases, with 10 bases separating them. Germline V gene lookup returns CDR1 SGHRS and CDR2 YFSETQ. The DNA for the CDR3 is TGCGCCAGCAGCTTGGGCCTAGATGGTGAGCAGTTCTTC. Protein sequence: CASSLGLDGEQFF.

This clonotype has more than one count but fewer than ten. This chain connects TRBV3-1 to TRBJ2-1, with TRBD1 identical over 9 bases. This CDR3 comprises 17 residues. Germline V gene data show CDR1 as LGHDT and CDR2 as YNNKEL (reference sequence). V was clipped by 4 bases and J by 5 bases; unmatched bases: 12. CDR3 nucleotide sequence: TGTGCCAGCAGCCTACTTCCCGGGACAGGGAAAGACAATGAGCAGTTCTTC. Translating gives CASSLLPGTGKDNEQFF.